The text below deals with one T cell receptor (beta chain). Antigen: not known. The junction differs from germline at one of its ends, possibly a read error. The entry originates in a study of tumor and adjacent non-tumor tissue in lung cancer. The overall study: Patients comprised 12 adenocarcinoma, 2 squamous cell carcinoma and 1 small cell lung cancer.

A modified ARM-PCR protocol with three rounds of nested PCR amplified TCRbeta. TCRdb reprocessed the multiplex PCR reads via MiXCR and lists one record per CDR3 protein. The sample lists 81,000 or so distinct CDR3 sequences, around 75% seen once, with about an eighth in the top ten. Study outcomes and limitations: Compared with tumor, normal lung showed significantly lower TCR diversity.

CDR3 size: 13 residues. Germline values: CDR1 SGHAT, CDR2 FQNNGV. RNA was extracted from bulk tissue without any cell sorting. The chain joins TRBV11-2 to TRBJ2-1, with D possibly being TRBD1 (6 bases). This sequence was found in a woman aged 50 to 65 with non-small cell lung cancer. The sequenced sample consisted of lung tumor tissue. The chain's CDR3 is CTSNLGQTNEQFF. The CDR3 DNA reads TGTACCAGCAACTTGGGACAAACCAATGAGCAGTTCTTC.